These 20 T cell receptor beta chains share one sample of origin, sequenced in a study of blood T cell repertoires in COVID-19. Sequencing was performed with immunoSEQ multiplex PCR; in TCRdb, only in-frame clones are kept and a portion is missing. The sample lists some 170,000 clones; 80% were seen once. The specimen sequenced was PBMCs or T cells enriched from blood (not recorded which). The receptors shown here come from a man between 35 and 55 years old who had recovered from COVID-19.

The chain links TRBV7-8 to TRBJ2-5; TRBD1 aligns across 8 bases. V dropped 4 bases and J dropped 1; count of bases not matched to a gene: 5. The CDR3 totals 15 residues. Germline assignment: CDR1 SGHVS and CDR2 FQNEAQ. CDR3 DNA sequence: TGTGCCAGCAGCTCCGGACAGGGAACCCAAGAGACCCAGTACTTC. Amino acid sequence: CASSSGQGTQETQYF.

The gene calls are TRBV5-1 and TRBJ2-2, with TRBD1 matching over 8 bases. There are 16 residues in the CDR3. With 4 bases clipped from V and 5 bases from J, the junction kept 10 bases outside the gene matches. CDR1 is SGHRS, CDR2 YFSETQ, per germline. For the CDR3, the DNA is TGCGCCAGCAGCCGGGACAGGTCCGGAGGGACCGGGGAGCTGTTTTTT. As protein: CASSRDRSGGTGELFF. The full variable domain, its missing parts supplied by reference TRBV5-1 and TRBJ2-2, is KAGVTQTPRYLIKTRGQQVTLSCSPISGHRSVSWYQQTPGQGLQFLFEYFSETQRNKGNFPGRFSGRQFSNSRSEMNVSTLELGDSALYLCASSRDRSGGTGELFFGEGSRLTVL.

CDR3 in amino acids: CASSLDPAGGYTF. DNA for the CDR3: TGTGCCAGCAGCTTAGATCCGGCAGGAGGCTACACCTTC. The chain carries TRBV13 and TRBJ1-2; D ambiguous. With 1 base removed from V and 8 bases from J, the gap between germline ends came to 11 bases. The CDR3 consists of 13 residues. CDR1 PRHDT and CDR2 FYEKMQ come from the germline V gene (reference sequence).

CDR3 coding DNA: TGTGCCAGCAGCTTCTCCAGGGCGAACACTGAAGCTTTCTTT. This gives the protein CASSFSRANTEAFF. The chain employs TRBV11-2 and TRBJ1-1; tentatively, D is TRBD1 (5 bases). The CDR3 consists of 14 residues. Germline V CDR1 and CDR2: SGHAT, FQNNGV. V lost 3 bases and J lost 1, with 9 bases in between.

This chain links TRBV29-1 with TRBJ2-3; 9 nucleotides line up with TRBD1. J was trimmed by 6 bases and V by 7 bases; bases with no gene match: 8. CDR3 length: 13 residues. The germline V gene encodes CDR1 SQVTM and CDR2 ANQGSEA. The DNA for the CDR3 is TGCAGCGCCGGCCGGACAGGGGTGGATACGCAGTATTTT. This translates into CSAGRTGVDTQYF.

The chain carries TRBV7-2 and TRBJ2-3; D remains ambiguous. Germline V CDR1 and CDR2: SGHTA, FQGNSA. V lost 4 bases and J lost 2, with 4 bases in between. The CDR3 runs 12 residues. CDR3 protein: CASSSITDTQYF. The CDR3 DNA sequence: TGTGCCAGCAGCTCCATCACAGATACGCAGTATTTT.

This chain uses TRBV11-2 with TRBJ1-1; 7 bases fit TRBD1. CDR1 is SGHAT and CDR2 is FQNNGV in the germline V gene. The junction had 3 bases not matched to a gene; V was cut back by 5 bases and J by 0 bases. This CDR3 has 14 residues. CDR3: CASSRDRLNTEAFF. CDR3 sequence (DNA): TGTGCCAGCAGCCGGGACAGACTGAACACTGAAGCTTTCTTT.

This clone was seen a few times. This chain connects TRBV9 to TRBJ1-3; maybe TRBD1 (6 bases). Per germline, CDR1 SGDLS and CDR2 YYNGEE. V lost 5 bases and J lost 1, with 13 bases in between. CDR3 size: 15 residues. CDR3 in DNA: TGTGCCAGCAGTAACCTTCAGGGGTCTGGAAACACCATATATTTT. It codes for CASSNLQGSGNTIYF.

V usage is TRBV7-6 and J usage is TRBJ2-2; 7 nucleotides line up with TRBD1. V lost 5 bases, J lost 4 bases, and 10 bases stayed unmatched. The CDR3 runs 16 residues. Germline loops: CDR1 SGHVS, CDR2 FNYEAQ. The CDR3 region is CASSAQRQGVTGELFF. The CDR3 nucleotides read TGTGCCAGCAGCGCGCAGAGACAGGGCGTCACCGGGGAGCTGTTTTTT.

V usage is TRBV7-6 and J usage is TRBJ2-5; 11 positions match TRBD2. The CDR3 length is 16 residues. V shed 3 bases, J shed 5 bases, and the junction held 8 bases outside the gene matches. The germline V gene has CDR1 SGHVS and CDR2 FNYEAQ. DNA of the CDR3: TGTGCCAGCAGCTTGGTAGCGGGGGGGCCGCAGGAGACCCAGTACTTC. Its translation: CASSLVAGGPQETQYF.

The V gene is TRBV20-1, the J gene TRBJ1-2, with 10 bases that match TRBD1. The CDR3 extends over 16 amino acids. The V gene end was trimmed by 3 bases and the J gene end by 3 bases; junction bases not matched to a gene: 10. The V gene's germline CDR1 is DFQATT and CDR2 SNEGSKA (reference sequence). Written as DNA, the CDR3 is TGCAGTGCTAGTTTTACCGACAGGGGGCATGACTATGGCTACACCTTC. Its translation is CSASFTDRGHDYGYTF.

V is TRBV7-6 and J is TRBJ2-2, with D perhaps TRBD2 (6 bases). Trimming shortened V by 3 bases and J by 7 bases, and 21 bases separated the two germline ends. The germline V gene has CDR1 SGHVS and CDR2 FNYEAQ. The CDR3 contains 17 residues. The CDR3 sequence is CASSFTGTPWNGGELFF. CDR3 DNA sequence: TGTGCCAGCAGCTTTACTGGGACTCCTTGGAATGGCGGGGAGCTGTTTTTT.

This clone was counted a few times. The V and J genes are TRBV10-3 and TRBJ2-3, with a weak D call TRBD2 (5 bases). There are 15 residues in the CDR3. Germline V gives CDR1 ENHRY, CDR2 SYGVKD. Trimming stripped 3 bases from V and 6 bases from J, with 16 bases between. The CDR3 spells CAISDPLGSGDTQYF. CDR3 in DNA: TGTGCCATCAGTGATCCCCTGGGGTCGGGGGATACGCAGTATTTT.

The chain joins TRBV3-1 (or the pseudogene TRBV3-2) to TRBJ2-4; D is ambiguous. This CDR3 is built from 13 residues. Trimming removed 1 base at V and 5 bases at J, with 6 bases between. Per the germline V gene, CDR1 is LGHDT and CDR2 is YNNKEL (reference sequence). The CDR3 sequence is CASSQGRQNIQYF. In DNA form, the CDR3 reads TGTGCCAGCAGCCAAGGGCGGCAAAACATTCAGTACTTC.

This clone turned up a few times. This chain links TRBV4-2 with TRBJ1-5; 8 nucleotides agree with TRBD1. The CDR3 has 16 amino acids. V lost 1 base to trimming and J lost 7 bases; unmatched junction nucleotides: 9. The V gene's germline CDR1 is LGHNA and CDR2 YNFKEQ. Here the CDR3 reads CASSQVDRGKGQPQHF. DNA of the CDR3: TGTGCCAGCAGCCAAGTAGACAGGGGAAAAGGACAGCCCCAGCATTTT.

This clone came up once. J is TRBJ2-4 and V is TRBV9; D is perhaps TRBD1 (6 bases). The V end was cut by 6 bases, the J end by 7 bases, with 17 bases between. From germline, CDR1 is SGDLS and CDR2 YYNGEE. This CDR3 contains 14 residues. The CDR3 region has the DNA TGTGCCAGCACCCCAGATCTGGGGGCTAACATTCAGTACTTC. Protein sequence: CASTPDLGANIQYF.

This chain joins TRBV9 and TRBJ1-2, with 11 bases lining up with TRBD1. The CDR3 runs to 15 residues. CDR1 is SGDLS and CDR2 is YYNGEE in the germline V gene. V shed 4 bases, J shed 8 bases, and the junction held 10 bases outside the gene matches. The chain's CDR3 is CASSHTGQGAPGYTF. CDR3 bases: TGTGCCAGCAGCCACACCGGACAGGGGGCGCCGGGCTACACCTTC.

CDR3 amino acids: CASSPAGGAYYEQYF. Here the CDR3 DNA reads TGTGCCAGCTCACCAGCGGGCGGGGCTTACTACGAGCAGTACTTC. This chain links TRBV18 with TRBJ2-7, with D possibly matching TRBD2 (6 bases). The ends were cut back, 2 bases at V and 3 bases at J, with 14 bases in the middle. The CDR3 covers 15 residues. Germline V gives CDR1 KGHSH, CDR2 LQKENI.

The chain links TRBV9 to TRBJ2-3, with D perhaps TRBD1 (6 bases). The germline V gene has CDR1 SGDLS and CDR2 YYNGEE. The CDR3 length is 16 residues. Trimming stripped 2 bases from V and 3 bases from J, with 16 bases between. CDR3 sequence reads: CASSVPRDTGTDTQYF. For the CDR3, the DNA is TGTGCCAGCAGCGTGCCCCGGGACACCGGGACAGATACGCAGTATTTT.

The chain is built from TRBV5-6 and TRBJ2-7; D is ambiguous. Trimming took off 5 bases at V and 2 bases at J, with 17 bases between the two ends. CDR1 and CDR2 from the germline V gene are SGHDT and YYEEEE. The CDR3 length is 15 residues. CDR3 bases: TGTGCCAGCAGTCACTCCCGAGATAAAGCCTACGAGCAGTACGTC. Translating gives CASSHSRDKAYEQYV.